A single sample is the source of the 7 T cell receptor beta chains below, sequenced in a study of vaccination effects on CD4 cells after COVID-19. ViraFEST assay sequencing came after antigen-specific CD4+ T cells were expanded with viral peptide pools. When less than 13 days of culture had elapsed, CD4+ T cells were isolated. All participants had two doses of either the BNT162b2 or mRNA-1273 vaccine. Antigens for these TCRs are unknown. The table came from immunoSEQ multiplex PCR; TCRdb's copy has only in-frame clones and leaves some out. The sample gives around 30,000 clones, more than 65% of which show up once; 9% is in the top ten. The specimen comprised CD4+ T cells from PBMCs cultured with HCoV-NL63 spike peptides, sampled after COVID-19 vaccination. The receptors here all came from a human donor who received a COVID-19 vaccine.

The chain carries TRBV18 and TRBJ2-1; the match to TRBD1 covers 9 bases. The germline gives CDR1 KGHSH, CDR2 LQKENI. Trimming removed 0 bases from V and 9 bases from J; junction bases left unmatched: 18. The CDR3 is 19 residues long. The DNA of the CDR3 is TGTGCCAGCTCACCACCTGGGACAGGGCCTAGCCCACTTTCCGGTGAGCAGTTCTTC. This encodes CASSPPGTGPSPLSGEQFF. The full variable domain, with the rest looked up from reference TRBV18 and TRBJ2-1, is NAGVMQNPRHLVRRRGQEARLRCSPMKGHSHVYWYRQLPEEGLKFMVYLQKENIIDESGMPKERFSAEFPKEGPSILRIQQVVRGDSAAYFCASSPPGTGPSPLSGEQFFGPGTRLTVL.

The CDR3 reads CASSDSLGQEYGYTF. The CDR3 nucleotides are TGTGCCAGCAGTGACTCACTAGGACAGGAGTATGGCTACACCTTC. The V call is TRBV6-4, the J call TRBJ1-2, with 7 bases that match TRBD1. Germline V gene sequence: CDR1 MRHNA, CDR2 SNTAGT. Losses at the gene ends were 0 bases for V and 5 bases for J; bases not matched to a gene: 6. This CDR3 has 15 amino acids.

The rearrangement joins TRBV11-2 to TRBJ2-1; the D is unclear. This CDR3 is built from 13 residues. Per germline, CDR1 SGHAT and CDR2 FQNNGV. With 5 bases removed from V and 9 bases from J, the gap between germline ends came to 14 bases. The CDR3 region has the DNA TGTGCCAGCAGCGGGATGCTAGGGATTGAGCAGTTCTTC. The encoded protein is CASSGMLGIEQFF.

The chain couples TRBV16 to TRBJ1-2, with TRBD1 identical over 9 bases. This CDR3 spans 16 amino acids. Germline V gene sequence: CDR1 KGHSY, CDR2 FQNENV. The J segment lost 6 bases and the V segment lost 1 base, leaving 9 bases of the junction unmatched. The CDR3 spells CASSQLNRGPSNGYTF. CDR3 nucleotides: TGTGCCAGCAGCCAATTAAACAGGGGGCCTTCGAATGGCTACACCTTC.

V is TRBV6-5 and J is TRBJ2-1; D is perhaps TRBD1 or TRBD2 (6 bases each). V was pared by 9 bases and J by 9 bases, with 24 bases between. The length of the CDR3 is 15 residues. Germline CDR1 and CDR2: MNHEY and SVGAGI. CDR3 loop: CASTGGSIRYSEQFF. As DNA, the CDR3 is TGTGCCAGTACCGGGGGCTCTATTAGGTATAGTGAGCAGTTCTTC.

V usage is TRBV6-6 and J usage is TRBJ2-2; 8 nucleotides agree with TRBD1. CDR3 length: 15 amino acids. V dropped 4 bases and J dropped 0; count of bases not matched to a gene: 1. Germline values: CDR1 MNHNY, CDR2 SVGAGI (reference sequence). The CDR3: CASSWTGPNTGELFF. As DNA, the CDR3 is TGTGCCAGCAGTTGGACAGGGCCGAACACCGGGGAGCTGTTTTTT.

The chain is built from TRBV19 and TRBJ1-3; D is uncertain. Between the trimmed V and J ends, which lost 5 bases and 11 bases, there was a span of 16 bases. Germline CDR1 reads LNHDA; CDR2 reads SQIVND (reference sequence). This CDR3 is 13 amino acids long. The CDR3 DNA reads TGTGCCAGTAGTTTGGCAGGCGCCGACGCCATATATTTT. Translating it yields CASSLAGADAIYF.